The 10 T cell receptor beta chains in this list originate from one sample, sequenced in a study of OX40 agonist ivuxolimab in advanced cancers. Sequencing was performed with immunoSEQ multiplex PCR; in TCRdb, only in-frame clones are kept and a portion is missing. In the table there are tens of thousands of clones, approximately 82% of which are singletons. Sequences were derived from CD4+ or CD8+ T cells sorted from blood, sampled in a trial of the OX40 agonist ivuxolimab. These TCRs come from an adult with an advanced solid tumor such as melanoma, head and neck, liver or kidney cancer.

Sample share makes this clone medium-sized. The chain joins TRBV7-6 to TRBJ1-2, with D possibly TRBD1 on 6 matching bases. The CDR3 is 14 residues long. In germline, CDR1 is SGHVS, CDR2 FNYEAQ. V was trimmed by 1 base and J by 6 bases, leaving 12 bases between them. The CDR3 region is CASSLELTGHGYTF. CDR3 nucleotide sequence: TGTGCCAGCAGCTTAGAGTTGACAGGCCATGGCTACACCTTC.

The chain uses TRBV7-3 and TRBJ2-1, with 7 bases identical to TRBD1. The junction had 7 bases not matched to a gene; V was cut back by 3 bases and J by 5 bases. Germline loops: CDR1 SGHTA, CDR2 FQGTGA. The CDR3 runs 15 residues. The CDR3 DNA sequence: TGTGCCAGCAGCTTTCTAGGGACAGCTCACAATGAGCAGTTCTTC. It specifies CASSFLGTAHNEQFF.

Regarding this clone: Germline and junction disagree at one end, which may indicate a read error. The same CDR3 also results from other DNA sequences found in this sample. This chain uses TRBV27 with TRBJ2-7; 7 positions agree with TRBD1. The germline V gene encodes CDR1 MNHEY and CDR2 SMNVEV (reference sequence). The CDR3 spans 14 residues. CDR3 sequence: CASSSTGAGHEQYF. The CDR3 DNA is TGCGCCAGCAGTTCAACAGGGGCAGGCCACGAGCAGTACTTC.

This clone was seen once. The rearrangement uses TRBV4-1 and TRBJ1-4, with D unclear. Trimming took 1 base from V and 4 from J, leaving 10 bases between them. Germline assignment: CDR1 MGHRA and CDR2 YSYEKL. The CDR3 is 15 amino acids. Here the CDR3 DNA reads TGCGCCAGCAGCCAAGTATACGAGGGTAATGAAAAACTGTTTTTT. It specifies CASSQVYEGNEKLFF.

The gene calls are TRBV5-4 and TRBJ2-7, with TRBD1 matching 7 bases. This CDR3 spans 13 amino acids. Germline lookup yields CDR1 SGHNT and CDR2 YYREEE (reference sequence). Trimming removed 4 bases from V and 7 bases from J; junction bases left unmatched: 8. CDR3 nucleotides: TGTGCCAGCAGCCTCCTACAGGGGAGTGAGCAGTACTTC. Protein: CASSLLQGSEQYF.

This clone was recorded once. The chain recombines TRBV5-5 with TRBJ1-2, with D uncertain. This CDR3 is 17 amino acids long. The germline gives CDR1 SGHKS, CDR2 YYEKEE (reference sequence). The V gene lost 4 bases and the J gene lost 2 bases, with 21 bases spanning the gap. The CDR3 reads CASSLLGQTLLNYGYTF. The DNA of the CDR3 is TGTGCCAGCAGCCTGCTTGGGCAGACTCTTCTGAACTATGGCTACACCTTC.

This clone was counted between two and nine times. This sequence joins TRBV5-6 and TRBJ2-1; weak D call: TRBD2 (6 bases). V was shortened by 3 bases and J by 7 bases, with 8 bases between the two germline ends. Germline-derived CDR1 and CDR2 are SGHDT and YYEEEE. The length of the CDR3 is 12 residues. CDR3 sequence reads: CASSSGSNEQFF. CDR3 sequence (DNA): TGTGCCAGCAGCTCCGGGAGTAATGAGCAGTTCTTC.

This chain uses TRBV11-2 with TRBJ2-7, with TRBD1 identical over 8 bases. The J segment lost 2 bases and the V segment lost 5 bases, leaving 5 bases of the junction unmatched. Germline V CDR1 and CDR2: SGHAT, FQNNGV. The CDR3 runs to 14 residues. The CDR3 loop reads CASSPEDRAYEQYF. CDR3 nucleotides: TGTGCCAGCAGCCCCGAGGACAGGGCCTACGAGCAGTACTTC. Full variable domain (missing parts from reference TRBV11-2 and TRBJ2-7): EAGVAQSPRYKIIEKRQSVAFWCNPISGHATLYWYQQILGQGPKLLIQFQNNGVVDDSQLPKDRFSAERLKGVDSTLKIQPAKLEDSAVYLCASSPEDRAYEQYFGPGTRLTVT.

This clone appeared a few times. The J gene is TRBJ1-1, the V gene TRBV27, with D tentatively TRBD1 (5 bases). Per the germline V gene, CDR1 is MNHEY and CDR2 is SMNVEV (reference sequence). The CDR3 has 15 amino acids. The ends were cut back, 3 bases at V and 1 base at J, with 12 bases in the middle. The CDR3 loop is CASSFSGAQNTEAFF. CDR3 in DNA: TGTGCCAGCAGTTTTTCCGGGGCCCAGAACACTGAAGCTTTCTTT.

The genes are TRBV27 and TRBJ2-5; 8 nucleotides line up with TRBD1. The CDR3 consists of 15 residues. The germline gives CDR1 MNHEY, CDR2 SMNVEV (reference sequence). V was clipped by 4 bases and J by 3 bases; unmatched bases: 7. CDR3: CASSSFRTGKETQYF. CDR3 in DNA: TGTGCCAGCAGTTCGTTTCGGACAGGGAAAGAGACCCAGTACTTC.